The 7 T cell receptor beta chains listed next were all sequenced from one sample in a study of T cells in localized non-small cell lung cancer. The assay was immunoSEQ multiplex PCR, and TCRdb's table has in-frame clones only and misses some. The sample contains roughly 48,000 clones, 70% to 85% of which appear only once. Sequenced here: peripheral blood, sampled before any cancer treatment. These receptors were taken from a man aged 35 to 69 with stage I squamous cell lung carcinoma.

The rearrangement joins TRBV29-1 to TRBJ1-1, with D tentatively TRBD1 (6 bases). The CDR3 totals 11 residues. V lost 6 bases and J lost 6, with 11 bases in between. Germline CDR1 SQVTM, CDR2 ANQGSEA. CDR3: CSVGGRAEAFF. The CDR3 region has the DNA TGCAGCGTGGGGGGGCGAGCTGAAGCTTTCTTT.

J is TRBJ1-1 and V is TRBV7-9, with D unresolved. Germline CDR1 SEHNR, CDR2 FQNEAQ (reference sequence). Deletions cut 2 bases from V and 8 bases from J, with 6 bases between. The length of the CDR3 is 11 residues. This chain's CDR3 is CASSLRSEAFF. CDR3 coding DNA: TGTGCCAGCAGCTTAAGGTCCGAAGCTTTCTTT.

The rearrangement joins TRBV6-5 to TRBJ2-3; TRBD2 matches at 9 bases. The germline CDR1 and CDR2 sequences are MNHEY and SVGAGI. The ends lost 2 bases at V and 10 bases at J; junction bases unmatched: 10. The length of the CDR3 is 15 residues. CDR3 residues: CASSYRVAGGPSQYF. The CDR3 bases are TGTGCCAGCAGTTACAGGGTTGCGGGGGGGCCCTCGCAGTATTTT.

The chain has TRBV7-3 and TRBJ1-2; D possibly corresponds to TRBD1 (5 bases). The germline V gene encodes CDR1 SGHTA and CDR2 FQGTGA. The CDR3 is 13 residues long. Trimming removed 5 bases from V and 7 bases from J, with 14 bases in between. The CDR3 DNA reads TGTGCCAGCAGCCCCGGCGGGGCGGCTGGCTACACCTTC. Its translation: CASSPGGAAGYTF. Full variable domain (outside the CDR3, taken from reference TRBV7-3 and TRBJ1-2): GAGVSQTPSNKVTEKGKYVELRCDPISGHTALYWYRQSLGQGPEFLIYFQGTGAADDSGLPNDRFFAVRPEGSVSTLKIQRTERGDSAVYLCASSPGGAAGYTFGSGTRLTVV.

A few counts support this clone. This chain joins TRBV15 and TRBJ1-3; the D gene is possibly TRBD1 (5 bases). CDR3 length: 15 residues. Germline V lookup: CDR1 LNHNV, CDR2 YYDKDF (reference sequence). Trimming stripped 0 bases from V and 4 bases from J, with 10 bases between. CDR3 in DNA: TGTGCCACCAGCAGAGATACAGGTTTAGGAAACACCATATATTTT. Its protein is CATSRDTGLGNTIYF. Full variable domain (remainder filled in from reference TRBV15 and TRBJ1-3): DAMVIQNPRYQVTQFGKPVTLSCSQTLNHNVMYWYQQKSSQAPKLLFHYYDKDFNNEADTPDNFQSRRPNTSFCFLDIRSPGLGDTAMYLCATSRDTGLGNTIYFGEGSWLTVV.

The chain combines TRBV25-1 with TRBJ2-7, with D maybe TRBD2 (6 bases). The V and J ends lost 4 bases and 7 bases respectively, with 11 bases between them. Germline V CDR1 and CDR2: MGHDK, SYGVNS. CDR3 size: 12 residues. In nucleotides, the CDR3 is TGTGCCAGCAGTGGGGACCGGGAGGAGCAGTACTTC. Translating gives CASSGDREEQYF.

The rearrangement links TRBV7-9 to TRBJ2-1, with a weak D call TRBD2 (5 bases). The CDR3 is 14 amino acids. Germline CDR1 is SEHNR and CDR2 is FQNEAQ (reference sequence). V lost 3 bases to trimming and J lost 3 bases, with 9 bases between them. The CDR3 reads CASSLLGNYNEQFF. The CDR3 DNA reads TGTGCCAGCAGCTTGCTCGGGAACTACAATGAGCAGTTCTTC.